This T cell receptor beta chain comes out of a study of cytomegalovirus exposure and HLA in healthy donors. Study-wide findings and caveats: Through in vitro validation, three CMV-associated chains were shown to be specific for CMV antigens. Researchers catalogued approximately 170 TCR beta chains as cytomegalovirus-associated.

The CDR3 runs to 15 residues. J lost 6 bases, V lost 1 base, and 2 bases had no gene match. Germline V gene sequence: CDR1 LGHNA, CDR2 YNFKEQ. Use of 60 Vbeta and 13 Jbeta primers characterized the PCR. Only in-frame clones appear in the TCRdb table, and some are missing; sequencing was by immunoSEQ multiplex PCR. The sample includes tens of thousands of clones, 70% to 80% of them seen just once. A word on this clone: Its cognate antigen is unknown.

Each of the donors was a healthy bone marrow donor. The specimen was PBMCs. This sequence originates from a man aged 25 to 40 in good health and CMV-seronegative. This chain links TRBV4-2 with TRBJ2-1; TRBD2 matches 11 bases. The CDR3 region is CASSQGLAGPNEQFF. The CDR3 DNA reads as TGTGCCAGCAGCCAAGGACTAGCGGGACCCAATGAGCAGTTCTTC.